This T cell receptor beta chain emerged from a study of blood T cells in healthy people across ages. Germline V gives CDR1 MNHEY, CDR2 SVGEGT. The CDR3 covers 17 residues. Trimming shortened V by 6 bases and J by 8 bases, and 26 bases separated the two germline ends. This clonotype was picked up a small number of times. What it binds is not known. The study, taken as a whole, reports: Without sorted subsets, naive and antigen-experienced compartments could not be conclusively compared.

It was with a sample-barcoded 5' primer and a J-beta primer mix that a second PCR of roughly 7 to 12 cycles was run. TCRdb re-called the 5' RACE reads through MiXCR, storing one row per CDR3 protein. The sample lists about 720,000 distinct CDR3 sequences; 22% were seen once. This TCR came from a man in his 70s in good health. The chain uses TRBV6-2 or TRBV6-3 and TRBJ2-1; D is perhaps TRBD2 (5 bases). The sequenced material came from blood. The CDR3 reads CASRRMVALHMMDEQFF. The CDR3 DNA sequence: TGTGCCAGCAGGCGGATGGTAGCGCTGCATATGATGGATGAGCAGTTCTTC.